What follows is one TCR beta chain and its context. Its antigen is as yet unknown. Given a much more abundant clone one base away, this may be a read error. Trimming removed 8 bases at V and 8 bases at J, with 13 bases between. CDR3 length equals 12 residues. Germline CDR1 is MDHEN and CDR2 is SYDVKM. This entry belongs to a study of glioma-infiltrating T cells. Turning to the study itself: Blood libraries targeted about 4.5- to 11-fold coverage of 1 million or so T cells. Notes on the study in general: Signature shared blood CDR3 motifs were enriched in low-divergence and depleted in high-divergence patients. Tissue-blood divergence was below expectation in non-neoplastic patients, above in gliomas.

The iRepertoire nested amplicon-rescue multiplex PCR amplified TCR alpha and beta CDR3s from RNA. One-step reverse transcription and amplification started from around 100-400 ng of tissue mRNA or PBMC total RNA. TCRdb passed the multiplex PCR reads through MiXCR, listing each CDR3 protein once. The sample contains around 350,000 distinct CDR3 sequences, 41% of which appear only once. This TCR came from a human donor with low-grade glioma or glioblastoma, undergoing nonglioma brain surgery, or in good health (not recorded which). Sequences were obtained from glioma tissue, nonneoplastic brain tissue, or PBMCs (not recorded which). The J gene is TRBJ2-1, the V gene TRBV28; a weak D match, TRBD2 (5 bases). CDR3 loop: CASRRPHDEQFF. CDR3 coding DNA: TGTGCCAGCCGGAGGCCCCACGATGAGCAGTTCTTC. The full variable domain, with the rest looked up from reference TRBV28 and TRBJ2-1, is DVKVTQSSRYLVKRTGEKVFLECVQDMDHENMFWYRQDPGLGLRLIYFSYDVKMKEKGDIPEGYSVSREKKERFSLILESASTNQTSMYLCASRRPHDEQFFGPGTRLTVL.